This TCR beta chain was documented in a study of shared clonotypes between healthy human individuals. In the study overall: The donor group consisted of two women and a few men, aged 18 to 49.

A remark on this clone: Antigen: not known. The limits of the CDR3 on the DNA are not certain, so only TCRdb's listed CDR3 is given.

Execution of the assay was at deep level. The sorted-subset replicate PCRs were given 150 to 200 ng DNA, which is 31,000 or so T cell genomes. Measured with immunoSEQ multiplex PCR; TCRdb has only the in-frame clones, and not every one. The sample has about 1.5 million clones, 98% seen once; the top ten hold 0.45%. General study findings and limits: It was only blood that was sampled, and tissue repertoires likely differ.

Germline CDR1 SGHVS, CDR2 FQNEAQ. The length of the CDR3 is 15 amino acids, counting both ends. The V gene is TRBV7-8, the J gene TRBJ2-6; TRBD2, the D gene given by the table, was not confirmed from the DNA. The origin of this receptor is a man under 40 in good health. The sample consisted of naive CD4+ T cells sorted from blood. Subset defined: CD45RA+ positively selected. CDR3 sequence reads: CASSRAVPGANVLTF.